The text below deals with one T cell receptor beta chain. Its antigen remains unidentified. This entry belongs to a study of cytomegalovirus exposure and HLA in healthy donors. Study outcomes and limitations: HLA allele associations emerged for 15,000 to 20,000 TCR beta sequences in a later analysis, at 0.05 false discovery rate. Most CMV-associated TCR beta chains appeared HLA-restricted in a later analysis.

The PCR made use of 60 Vbeta and 13 Jbeta primers. The protocol was immunoSEQ multiplex PCR, while the TCRdb copy is restricted to in-frame clones and leaves out a portion. The sample lists 200,000 or so clones, 75% to 90% seen once, with 6.5% in the top ten. CDR1 and CDR2 (germline): SGHDN, FVKESK. Deletions cut 1 base from V and 5 bases from J, with 11 bases between. The CDR3 covers 14 residues. This chain uses TRBV14 with TRBJ2-5, with a possible D match to TRBD2 (5 bases). This TCR came from a woman aged 45-65 years in good health and CMV-seropositive. Material: PBMCs. The DNA for the CDR3 is TGTGCCAGCAGCCAAGGGGAGAGCACGGAGACCCAGTACTTC. Protein sequence: CASSQGESTETQYF.